This T cell receptor (beta chain) is from a study of shared clonotypes between healthy human individuals. Study context: Each donor's CD4 naive and CD4 memory cells filled three plates apiece, CD8 naive two, and CD8 memory one.

A note on this clone: Its specificity is unknown.

General observations from the study: Larger estimated richness was generally recorded for naive subsets relative to memory subsets.

Deep-level settings were used for running the assay. Measured with immunoSEQ multiplex PCR; TCRdb has only the in-frame clones, and not every one. The sample gives more than 1,200,000 clones, about 98.5% of which show up once; roughly 0.36% is in the top ten. This CDR3 is built from 13 residues. Looked up from germline, CDR1 is MNHNS and CDR2 is SASEGT. Trimming removed 7 bases at V and 2 bases at J, with 12 bases between. Sequenced input: naive CD4+ T cells sorted from blood. The subset here: CD45RA+ positively selected. The clonotype was recovered from a young man in good health. The gene calls are TRBV6-1 and TRBJ2-7; weak D call: TRBD1 (6 bases). Here the CDR3 DNA reads TGTGCCAGCAACCTGGGACAAGCCTACGAGCAGTACTTC. This codes for CASNLGQAYEQYF.